The present T cell receptor beta chain was sequenced within a study of technical replicates of blood from a few donors. The assay was immunoSEQ multiplex PCR, and TCRdb's table has in-frame clones only and misses some. The data show 70,000 to 80,000 clones, with 92% seen just once and 0.42% held by the top ten. The CDR3 is 20 residues long. Germline values: CDR1 KGHSH, CDR2 LQKENI. With V trimmed by 3 bases and J by 0 bases, 14 bases remained unmatched. Sequenced material: T cells isolated from PBMCs. This TCR derives from a human donor in good health. The genes are TRBV18 and TRBJ2-1; 10 nucleotides agree with TRBD2. The CDR3 spells CASSPVLPGLALFSYNEQFF. The DNA of the CDR3 is TGTGCCAGCTCACCGGTTCTACCGGGACTAGCGTTATTCTCCTACAATGAGCAGTTCTTC.